This T cell receptor beta chain comes out of a study of blood T cell repertoires in COVID-19. Study in general: The origin of the acute and convalescent COVID-19 samples was the United States, Italy and Spain.

J gave up 7 bases and V 1 base, and 6 bases lay outside the gene matches. The germline CDR1 and CDR2 sequences are LGHDT and YNNKEL (reference sequence). This CDR3 has 15 residues. Authors' data handling: Amplifying reference gene primers gave estimates of nucleated cell counts. Repertoires were generated with immunoSEQ multiplex PCR, while TCRdb's copy carries only in-frame clones and drops some. V and J calls and clone size are those listed in that table; D and trimming were worked out from the DNA. Of over 65,000 clones detected, roughly 82% appear once; the ten largest clones hold more than 15%. The TCR comes from a man older than 75 with active COVID-19. The gene calls are TRBV3-1 (or the pseudogene TRBV3-2) and TRBJ2-1; 8 nucleotides match TRBD2. Sequencing used peripheral blood. As DNA, the CDR3 is TGTGCCAGCAGCCAAGTCCCGGGGGGGGCTAATGAGCAGTTCTTC. Its protein is CASSQVPGGANEQFF.